The sequence of this T cell receptor beta chain was determined in a study of blood T cell repertoires in COVID-19. Seattle's cohort entered during active infection and was followed longitudinally. Generated by immunoSEQ multiplex PCR, the TCRdb table keeps only in-frame clones and is missing some. Counted here are about 290,000 clones, roughly 86% occurring once; the ten biggest clones make up around 10%. V was cut by 1 base and J by 3 bases, with 13 bases left in between. This CDR3 contains 15 residues. Germline values: CDR1 LGHDT, CDR2 YNNKEL (reference sequence). The sequenced sample was peripheral blood. This TCR was sampled from a woman between 25 and 40 years old with COVID-19, enrolled during active disease. The rearrangement uses TRBV3-1 (or the pseudogene TRBV3-2) and TRBJ2-7; possibly TRBD2 for D (6 bases). The CDR3 DNA reads TGTGCCAGCAGCCAAGGATACCAGGGACTCTACGAGCAGTACTTC. Protein product: CASSQGYQGLYEQYF.